The rows below give T cell receptor beta chains drawn from one sample of a study of preoperative IRX-2 immunotherapy in early breast cancer. Data came from immunoSEQ multiplex PCR; TCRdb stores just in-frame clones and leaves some out. In the table there are around 34,000 clones, around four fifths of which are singletons. The sample was lymph node tissue, taken from a patient treated with IRX-2 immunotherapy. These receptors were collected from a human donor with breast cancer. Both conserved end residues are part of each CDR3. Fields, in order: V gene, clone size, J gene, D gene, CDR3 DNA, CDR3 protein. The D gene is left open where the match is weak. Size tells how often a clone was seen (once, few, many) or the class of an expanded clone, and some rows leave it out.

V gene: TRBV15
clone size: few
J gene: TRBJ2-5
D gene: TRBD2
CDR3 DNA: TGTGCCACCAGCAGAGGAGCAGCGGGGGCCGAAGAGACCCAGTACTTC
CDR3 protein: CATSRGAAGAEETQYF

V gene: TRBV25-1
clone size: NA
J gene: TRBJ2-1
D gene: NA
CDR3 DNA: TGTGCCAGTTCTCGATTTCCCAATGAGCAGTTCTTC
CDR3 protein: CASSRFPNEQFF

V gene: TRBV30
clone size: NA
J gene: TRBJ1-5
D gene: NA
CDR3 DNA: TGTGCCTGGAGTGTTCGAAGCAATCAGCCCCAGCATTTT
CDR3 protein: CAWSVRSNQPQHF

V gene: TRBV7-7
clone size: NA
J gene: TRBJ1-3
D gene: NA
CDR3 DNA: TGTGCCAGCAGCTTAGATCCTAGCTCTGGAAACACCATATATTTT
CDR3 protein: CASSLDPSSGNTIYF

V gene: TRBV6-7
clone size: once
J gene: TRBJ2-7
D gene: TRBD1
CDR3 DNA: TGTGCCAGCAGTAAACCGGGACAGGGGGCCTCCGAGCAGTACTTC
CDR3 protein: CASSKPGQGASEQYF

V gene: TRBV6-8
clone size: NA
J gene: TRBJ1-2
D gene: TRBD1
CDR3 DNA: TGTGCCAGCAGTTACCCGGGACAGGGGTATGGCTACACCTTC
CDR3 protein: CASSYPGQGYGYTF

V gene: TRBV6-8
clone size: NA
J gene: TRBJ2-3
D gene: NA
CDR3 DNA: TGTGCCAGCAGTTACCCCGGCACAGATACGCAGTATTTT
CDR3 protein: CASSYPGTDTQYF

V gene: TRBV6-8
clone size: NA
J gene: TRBJ2-1
D gene: TRBD2
CDR3 DNA: TGTGCCAGCAGTGACACCACTAGCGGGAGGGCCCATGAGCAGTTCTTC
CDR3 protein: CASSDTTSGRAHEQFF

V gene: TRBV5-1
clone size: NA
J gene: TRBJ2-5
D gene: NA
CDR3 DNA: TGCGCCAGCAGCTTGAGCTCTCTGGGTGGGGCAGAGACCCAGTACTTC
CDR3 protein: CASSLSSLGGAETQYF

V gene: TRBV11-3
clone size: NA
J gene: TRBJ1-6
D gene: NA
CDR3 DNA: TGTGCCAGCAGCCCCTTAACAGGATTATACTCACCCCTCCACTTT
CDR3 protein: CASSPLTGLYSPLHF